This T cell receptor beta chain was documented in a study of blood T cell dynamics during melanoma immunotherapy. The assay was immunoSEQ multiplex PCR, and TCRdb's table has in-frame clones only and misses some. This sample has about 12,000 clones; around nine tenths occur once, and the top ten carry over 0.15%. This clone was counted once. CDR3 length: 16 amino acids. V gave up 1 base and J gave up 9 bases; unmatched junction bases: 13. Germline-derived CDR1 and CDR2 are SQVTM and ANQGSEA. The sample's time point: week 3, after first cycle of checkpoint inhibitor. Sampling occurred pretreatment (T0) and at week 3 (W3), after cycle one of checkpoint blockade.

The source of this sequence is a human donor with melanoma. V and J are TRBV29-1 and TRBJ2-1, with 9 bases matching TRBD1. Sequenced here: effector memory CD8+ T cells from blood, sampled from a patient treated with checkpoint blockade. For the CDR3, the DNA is TGCAGCGTTGAAGGCTCCCGGGACAGGGTATTCGGTGAGCAGTTCTTC. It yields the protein CSVEGSRDRVFGEQFF.